This T cell receptor beta chain stems from a study of blood T cells in healthy people across ages. General observations from the study: Both higher diversity and more naive CD4+ cells marked long-lived donors when set against aged donors.

The second PCR ran roughly 7 to 11 cycles with a sample-barcoded 5' primer and J-beta primers. TCRdb used MiXCR to reprocess the 5' RACE reads, holding one entry per CDR3 protein. The data contain 750,000 to 1,000,000 distinct CDR3 sequences, roughly 29% of them singletons. The CDR3 is made up of 13 amino acids. Germline assignment: CDR1 SEHNR and CDR2 FQNEAQ (reference sequence). As for this clonotype: Its specificity is unknown. This may stem from a read error, because a much larger clone lies one nucleotide away.

The sample was also reused in another study, on T cells of mothers and their children.

The genes are TRBV7-9 and TRBJ2-4; a weak D match, TRBD1 (6 bases). Sequenced material: blood. The clonotype was recovered from a middle-aged woman in good health. The CDR3 sequence: CASSFGQKNTQYF. CDR3 coding DNA: TGTGCCAGCAGCTTCGGACAGAAAAACACTCAGTACTTC.